Below are 26 T cell receptor beta chains sequenced from a single sample in a study of cytotoxic CD8 clonotypes in ibrutinib-treated CLL. Sequencing used immunoSEQ multiplex PCR; TCRdb keeps in-frame clones, though not all of them. The sample consists of 150,000 to 250,000 clones, about two thirds of them appearing once. The starting material was PBMCs, obtained after 24 months of ibrutinib treatment. The receptor source for this set is a human donor with chronic lymphocytic leukemia.

The V call is TRBV7-2, the J call TRBJ2-1; D may be TRBD1 (5 bases). V was trimmed by 5 bases and J by 2 bases, leaving 10 bases between them. The germline V gene encodes CDR1 SGHTA and CDR2 FQGNSA. The CDR3 runs to 14 residues. The CDR3 loop is CASSPRTTYNEQFF. DNA of the CDR3: TGTGCCAGCAGCCCTAGGACAACCTACAATGAGCAGTTCTTC.

The V call is TRBV27, the J call TRBJ1-2, with D perhaps matching TRBD1 (6 bases). CDR3 length: 14 amino acids. Germline lookup yields CDR1 MNHEY and CDR2 SMNVEV (reference sequence). Trimming removed 6 bases at V and 2 bases at J, with 13 bases between. Here the CDR3 reads CASRHTGTNYGYTF. DNA of the CDR3: TGTGCCAGCAGGCACACAGGGACCAACTATGGCTACACCTTC.

The chain employs TRBV6-5 and TRBJ2-2; D unclear. CDR3 length equals 13 residues. Germline-derived CDR1 and CDR2 are MNHEY and SVGAGI. The ends were cut back, 5 bases at V and 5 bases at J, with 9 bases in the middle. The CDR3 protein is CASSQRRTGELFF. DNA of the CDR3: TGTGCCAGCAGTCAAAGACGGACCGGGGAGCTGTTTTTT.

This clone was recorded once. The rearrangement uses TRBV10-2 and TRBJ1-2; D gene ambiguous. This CDR3 contains 13 residues. Looked up from germline, CDR1 is WSHSY and CDR2 is SAAADI. Trimming stripped 5 bases from V and 8 bases from J, with 15 bases between. CDR3 sequence (DNA): TGCGCCAGCAGTACCGCCGGGAGTGGAGGCTACACCTTC. Translation gives CASSTAGSGGYTF.

V and J are TRBV7-2 and TRBJ2-2, with TRBD2 as a possible D gene (5 bases). Trimming pared 5 bases from V and 8 bases from J, leaving 12 bases between. The CDR3 extends over 13 amino acids. The V gene's germline CDR1 is SGHTA and CDR2 FQGNSA. The CDR3 region has the DNA TGTGCCAGCAGCGTCTCGCGAGGGGGGGAGCTGTTTTTT. Amino acid sequence: CASSVSRGGELFF.

With respect to this clone: One junction end does not reproduce the germline sequence, and a read error may be involved. The chain carries TRBV5-4 and TRBJ1-1; 8 nucleotides agree with TRBD1. The V gene's germline CDR1 is SGHNT and CDR2 YYREEE (reference sequence). The CDR3 is made up of 13 amino acids. CDR3 bases: TGCGCCAGCAGCCATACAGGGGGCACTGAAGCTTTCTTT. Translated: CASSHTGGTEAFF.

The chain is built from TRBV5-1 and TRBJ2-3, with 8 bases lining up with TRBD1. This CDR3 contains 13 residues. After removal of 6 bases from V and 4 bases from J, the junction contained 4 bases not matched to a gene. Germline lookup yields CDR1 SGHRS and CDR2 YFSETQ. The CDR3 sequence is CASKGQGADTQYF. CDR3 coding DNA: TGCGCCAGCAAAGGACAGGGTGCAGATACGCAGTATTTT.

This clone appeared a few times. At the DNA level, this CDR3 is encoded by other sequences in the same sample as well. The rearrangement uses TRBV5-1 and TRBJ2-7; 7 positions agree with TRBD1. This CDR3 is 12 amino acids long. Trimming took 4 bases from V and 3 from J; bases not matched to a gene: 1. Germline CDR1 SGHRS, CDR2 YFSETQ. CDR3 residues: CASSRQGYEQYF. CDR3 nucleotides: TGCGCCAGCAGCAGACAGGGCTACGAGCAGTACTTC.

V is TRBV28 and J is TRBJ1-2, with TRBD1 as a possible D gene (6 bases). The CDR3 is 13 residues long. With 6 bases removed from V and 3 bases from J, the gap between germline ends came to 11 bases. Germline CDR1 and CDR2: MDHEN and SYDVKM. The CDR3 protein is CASRLTGYYGYTF. The DNA of the CDR3 is TGTGCCAGCAGGCTTACAGGGTACTATGGCTACACCTTC.

The chain recombines TRBV25-1 with TRBJ1-4; no clear D. V dropped 4 bases and J dropped 6 bases, with 15 bases sitting between them. This CDR3 region has 15 residues. The germline V gene encodes CDR1 MGHDK and CDR2 SYGVNS. The CDR3 DNA follows: TGTGCCAGCAGTGGCTCCCGGCTGGAGCATGAAAAACTGTTTTTT. This codes for CASSGSRLEHEKLFF.

The chain uses TRBV9 and TRBJ2-1, with TRBD2 matching 7 bases. V shed 0 bases, J shed 1 base, and the junction held 1 base outside the gene matches. This CDR3 has 15 residues. The germline V gene has CDR1 SGDLS and CDR2 YYNGEE. The CDR3 reads CASSVGGLSYNEQFF. Here the CDR3 DNA reads TGTGCCAGCAGCGTAGGGGGACTATCCTACAATGAGCAGTTCTTC.

With respect to this clone: Other DNA sequences within the sample encode an identical CDR3. The chain recombines TRBV20-1 with TRBJ2-7; tentative D call: TRBD1 (6 bases). Germline CDR1 and CDR2: DFQATT and SNEGSKA (reference sequence). Trimming removed 1 base at V and 6 bases at J, with 7 bases between. The CDR3 extends over 11 amino acids. In nucleotides, the CDR3 is TGCAGTGCTAGAGGAGGGGGCGAGCAGTACTTC. This sequence encodes CSARGGGEQYF.

The chain joins TRBV27 to TRBJ2-1; D is possibly TRBD2 (6 bases). V lost 5 bases and J 6 bases, leaving 14 bases between the germline ends. Germline V CDR1 and CDR2: MNHEY, SMNVEV (reference sequence). This CDR3 is 14 amino acids long. The CDR3 loop is CASSPPGTANEQFF. The CDR3, as DNA: TGTGCCAGCAGTCCTCCCGGGACTGCCAATGAGCAGTTCTTC.

The rearrangement links TRBV11-2 to TRBJ2-7, with 13 positions matching TRBD2. The junction had 7 bases not matched to a gene; V was cut back by 5 bases and J by 3 bases. Germline V CDR1 and CDR2: SGHAT, FQNNGV. The CDR3 spans 16 residues. In DNA form, the CDR3 reads TGTGCCAGCAGCCCGACGGGACTAGCGGGACTCTACGAGCAGTACTTC. Translating gives CASSPTGLAGLYEQYF.

This sequence joins TRBV5-5 and TRBJ1-2, with 7 bases aligning to TRBD1. The CDR3 spans 13 residues. J was trimmed by 8 bases and V by 4 bases; bases with no gene match: 8. The germline V gene has CDR1 SGHKS and CDR2 YYEKEE (reference sequence). Here the CDR3 DNA reads TGTGCCAGCAGCACGAGACAGGGTGAGGGCTACACCTTC. Its translation is CASSTRQGEGYTF. Looking up the rest from reference TRBV5-5 and TRBJ1-2 gives the full variable domain: DAGVTQSPTHLIKTRGQQVTLRCSPISGHKSVSWYQQVLGQGPQFIFQYYEKEERGRGNFPDRFSARQFPNYSSELNVNALLLGDSALYLCASSTRQGEGYTFGSGTRLTVV.

This clone was recorded once. The V and J genes are TRBV5-4 and TRBJ2-7; D may be TRBD2 (5 bases). V shed 0 bases and J shed 2 bases, with 15 bases lying between them. The germline CDR1 and CDR2 sequences are SGHNT and YYREEE (reference sequence). The CDR3 spans 16 residues. In DNA form, the CDR3 reads TGTGCCAGCAGCTTGGTTCTTAGCGCGGATCCCTACGAGCAGTACTTC. Protein: CASSLVLSADPYEQYF.

The J gene is TRBJ2-1, the V gene TRBV5-6, with TRBD1 identical over 9 bases. This CDR3 region has 18 residues. The V and J ends lost 2 bases and 1 base, in that order; junction bases with no gene match: 10. The germline V gene has CDR1 SGHDT and CDR2 YYEEEE. The CDR3 here is CASSFFIIGQGSYNEQFF. The CDR3 DNA follows: TGTGCCAGCAGCTTCTTTATTATTGGACAGGGGTCCTACAATGAGCAGTTCTTC.

The chain has TRBV6-5 and TRBJ2-5; D unresolved. The CDR3 length is 14 residues. Per the germline V gene, CDR1 is MNHEY and CDR2 is SVGAGI. V gave up 2 bases and J gave up 5 bases, with 12 bases separating them. The CDR3 DNA sequence: TGTGCCAGCAGTTACGCGTCAGCCCGGGAGACCCAGTACTTC. Translating gives CASSYASARETQYF.

This clone came up a few times. V usage is TRBV5-1 and J usage is TRBJ2-2; D not resolved. The V and J ends lost 4 bases and 1 base respectively, with 2 bases between them. CDR3 length: 12 residues. Germline CDR1 reads SGHRS; CDR2 reads YFSETQ. The CDR3 protein is CASSENTGELFF. The CDR3 DNA follows: TGCGCCAGCAGCGAGAACACCGGGGAGCTGTTTTTT.

This clone was detected only a few times. The chain combines TRBV7-2 with TRBJ2-7; 8 nucleotides align to TRBD2. CDR1 and CDR2 from the germline V gene are SGHTA and FQGNSA. The CDR3 is 13 amino acids. V lost 5 bases to trimming and J lost 6 bases; unmatched junction nucleotides: 6. The CDR3 sequence: CASSPGLAREQYF. DNA for the CDR3: TGTGCCAGCAGCCCCGGACTAGCACGCGAGCAGTACTTC.

CDR3 sequence: CASRKTEQETQYF. The CDR3 region has the DNA TGTGCCAGCAGGAAGACAGAACAAGAGACCCAGTACTTC. This chain connects TRBV11-3 to TRBJ2-5; D is possibly TRBD1 (5 bases). The CDR3 extends over 13 amino acids. Trimming cost V 6 bases and J 2 bases, with 10 bases left between them. Germline CDR1 and CDR2: SGHNT and YENEEA.

This chain connects TRBV15 to TRBJ1-2; D perhaps matches TRBD1 (6 bases). The CDR3 runs 16 residues. Trimming pared 0 bases from V and 7 bases from J, leaving 18 bases between. Germline loops: CDR1 LNHNV, CDR2 YYDKDF (reference sequence). The CDR3 reads CATSRDIGGADSGYTF. CDR3 bases: TGTGCCACCAGCAGAGATATCGGGGGCGCGGACTCTGGCTACACCTTC.

The V and J genes are TRBV7-2 and TRBJ2-5; D uncertain. Trimming left V 1 base short and J 1 base short, with 7 bases between. The CDR3 has 14 amino acids. The germline CDR1 and CDR2 sequences are SGHTA and FQGNSA. CDR3: CASSLDQGQETQYF. In nucleotides, the CDR3 is TGTGCCAGCAGCTTAGATCAAGGCCAAGAGACCCAGTACTTC.

The rearrangement joins TRBV9 to TRBJ2-7; TRBD2 matches 9 bases. CDR1 is SGDLS, CDR2 YYNGEE, per germline. CDR3 length: 16 residues. V lost 3 bases and J lost 2; bases outside the gene matches: 9. The CDR3 loop reads CASSADGTSSPYEQYF. For the CDR3, the DNA is TGTGCCAGCAGCGCAGACGGGACTAGCAGCCCCTACGAGCAGTACTTC.

This clone came up a few times. The chain combines TRBV19 with TRBJ1-5; 8 positions match TRBD1. Germline V gives CDR1 LNHDA, CDR2 SQIVND (reference sequence). The CDR3 totals 15 residues. Trimming at V came to 4 bases and at J to 7 bases, leaving 9 bases not matched to a gene. As DNA, the CDR3 is TGTGCCAGTAGTACCCCCAGGACAGGGTACCAGCCCCAGCATTTT. Residues: CASSTPRTGYQPQHF.

The rearrangement uses TRBV4-3 and TRBJ2-3; no clear D gene. The length of the CDR3 is 14 residues. Germline CDR1 LGHNA, CDR2 YSLEER. The germline V and J ends were trimmed by 5 bases and 5 bases, with 14 bases remaining between them. The CDR3 bases are TGCGCCAGCAGCACTCAACTAAGTTTAGATACGCAGTATTTT. Translating it yields CASSTQLSLDTQYF.